This T cell receptor beta chain was captured by sequencing in a study of blood T cell repertoires in COVID-19. Across the study: COVID-19 samples from acute and convalescent phases originated in the United States, Italy and Spain. From T cells, B-cell-depleted T cells, or PBMCs came the material, which was cDNA or gDNA.

V was clipped by 0 bases and J by 2 bases; unmatched bases: 1. CDR1 SGHVS and CDR2 FNYEAQ come from the germline V gene. The CDR3 has 16 residues. In the source study's methods: Estimated nucleated cell counts came from reference gene primer amplification. Method: immunoSEQ multiplex PCR; TCRdb's copy keeps in-frame clones and lacks some. The DNA was the basis for D and trimming; V, J and clone size are from that table. The sample includes 150,000 to 200,000 clones, over 65% of them seen just once. Sequenced material: peripheral blood. This clonotype was obtained from a woman aged 80 or over with acute or convalescent COVID-19. This chain uses TRBV7-6 with TRBJ2-3; TRBD2 matches 11 bases. The chain's CDR3 is CASSLALAGATDTQYF. CDR3 sequence (DNA): TGTGCCAGCAGCTTAGCACTAGCGGGAGCCACAGATACGCAGTATTTT.